The 2 T cell receptor beta chains below all came from one sample that was sequenced in a study of cytomegalovirus exposure and HLA in healthy donors. PCR was performed using 60 Vbeta and 13 Jbeta primers. The repertoire was sequenced with immunoSEQ multiplex PCR; TCRdb's copy has only in-frame clones and lacks some. This sample has more than 80,000 clones, with 55% to 75% found just once. Specimen: PBMCs. The receptors originated from a man aged 55 to 69 in good health and CMV-seronegative.

The chain employs TRBV2 and TRBJ1-6, with 9 bases aligning to TRBD1. V trimming: 8 bases; J trimming: 0 bases; junction bases outside the gene matches: 5. CDR3 length: 16 amino acids. Germline CDR1 is SNHLY and CDR2 is FYNNEI. The CDR3 reads CASGGTGSSYNSPLHF. The CDR3 DNA is TGTGCCAGCGGGGGGACAGGGAGCTCCTATAATTCACCCCTCCACTTT.

V gene TRBV7-2 combines with J gene TRBJ2-7; 7 bases are shared with TRBD1. CDR3 size: 16 residues. Looked up from germline, CDR1 is SGHTA and CDR2 is FQGNSA. V lost 5 bases, J lost 2 bases, and 12 bases stayed unmatched. The CDR3, as DNA: TGTGCCAGCAGCCTCGATAGTACAGGGGTTACCTACGAGCAGTACTTC. Protein sequence: CASSLDSTGVTYEQYF. Full variable domain (rest looked up from reference TRBV7-2 and TRBJ2-7): GAGVSQSPSNKVTEKGKDVELRCDPISGHTALYWYRQSLGQGLEFLIYFQGNSAPDKSGLPSDRFSAERTGGSVSTLTIQRTQQEDSAVYLCASSLDSTGVTYEQYFGPGTRLTVT.